Reported below is one T cell receptor (beta chain). This sample was included in a study of T cell responses to AZD1222 COVID-19 vaccine. The germline V gene has CDR1 SNHLY and CDR2 FYNNEI. The V end lost 7 bases, the J end lost 6 bases, and 16 bases lay between the germline ends. This CDR3 contains 14 residues. The assay was immunoSEQ multiplex PCR, and TCRdb's table has in-frame clones only and misses some. The data show 200,000 or so clones, roughly 88% seen once. This receptor was identified in an adult in good health. The V and J genes are TRBV2 and TRBJ2-1; D possibly corresponds to TRBD2 (6 bases). Here the sequenced sample was peripheral blood, taken on day 0 of AZD1222 vaccination. The CDR3 DNA follows: TGTGCCAGCACCCTAGGCGGGGCACTCAATGAGCAGTTCTTC. Its protein is CASTLGGALNEQFF.